What follows describes a single TCR beta chain. Its antigen is not known. Germline CDR1 and CDR2: SGHVS and FNYEAQ. V was cut by 6 bases and J by 0 bases, with 17 bases left in between. The CDR3 sequence is 16 residues long. The assay used was immunoSEQ (version v3.0), run at survey level. 40,000-50,000 T-cell genomes per sample were the sequencing target. Data came from immunoSEQ multiplex PCR; TCRdb stores just in-frame clones and leaves some out. The table has about 20,000 clones, 80% seen once. This entry is derived from a study of long-term antiretroviral therapy in people with HIV. Study results and limitations: In HIV, the repertoires covered a tighter span of CDR3 lengths than in controls.

This receptor was identified in a woman aged 40 to 50 with HIV. This chain joins TRBV7-6 and TRBJ1-1; TRBD1 might be the D (6 bases). This specimen was unsorted PBMCs, taken 0.2 years after starting antiretroviral therapy. The CDR3 nucleotides are TGTGCCAGCAGTTCTCTCTCGGGGGCTTTGAACACTGAAGCTTTCTTT. It encodes CASSSLSGALNTEAFF. The entire variable domain, with the rest obtained from reference TRBV7-6 and TRBJ1-1, is as follows: GAGVSQSPRYKVTKRGQDVALRCDPISGHVSLYWYRQALGQGPEFLTYFNYEAQQDKSGLPNDRFSAERPEGSISTLTIQRTEQRDSAMYRCASSSLSGALNTEAFFGQGTRLTVV.